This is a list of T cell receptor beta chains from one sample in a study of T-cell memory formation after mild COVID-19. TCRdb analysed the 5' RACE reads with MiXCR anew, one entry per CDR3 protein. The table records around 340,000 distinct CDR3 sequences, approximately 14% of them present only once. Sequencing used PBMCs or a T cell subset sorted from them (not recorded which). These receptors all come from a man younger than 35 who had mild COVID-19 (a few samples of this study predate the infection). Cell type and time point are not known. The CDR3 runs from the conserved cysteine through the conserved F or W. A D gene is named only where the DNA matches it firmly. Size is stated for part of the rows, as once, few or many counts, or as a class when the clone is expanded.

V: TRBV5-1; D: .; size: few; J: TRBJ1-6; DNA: TGCGCCAGCAGCTTGGGACAGGATCATTCACCCCTCCACTTT; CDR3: CASSLGQDHSPLHF
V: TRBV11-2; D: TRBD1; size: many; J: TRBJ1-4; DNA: TGTGCCAGCAGCAACGACAGGGTCGGTGAAAAACTGTTTTTT; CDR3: CASSNDRVGEKLFF
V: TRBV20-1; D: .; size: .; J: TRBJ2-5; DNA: TGCAGTGCTACTCCGGGACTGGGGGGAGAGACCCAGTACTTC; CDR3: CSATPGLGGETQYF
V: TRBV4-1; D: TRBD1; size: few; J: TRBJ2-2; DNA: TGCGCCAGCAGCCAAGGCCAGGGGGCCCACACCGGGGAGCTGTTTTTT; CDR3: CASSQGQGAHTGELFF
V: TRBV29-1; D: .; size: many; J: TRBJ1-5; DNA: TGCAGCGTTGACGTCAGGAAATTAGACAGACGGGGAAATCAGCCCCAGCATTTT; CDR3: CSVDVRKLDRRGNQPQHF
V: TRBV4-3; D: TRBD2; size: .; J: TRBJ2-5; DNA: TGCGCCAGCAGCCAACCGACGTCTAGCGGGGGGCTGACCCAGTACTTC; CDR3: CASSQPTSSGGLTQYF
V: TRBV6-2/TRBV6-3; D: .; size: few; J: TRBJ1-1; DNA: TGTGCCAGCAGTTATGTCGATTGGGAAACTGAAGCTTTCTTT; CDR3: CASSYVDWETEAFF
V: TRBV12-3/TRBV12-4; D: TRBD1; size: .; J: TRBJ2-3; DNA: TGTGCCAGCAGTTTATACAGGGGGCGAACAGATACGCAGTATTTT; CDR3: CASSLYRGRTDTQYF
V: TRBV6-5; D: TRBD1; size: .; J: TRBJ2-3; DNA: TGTGCCAGCAGTTACACAGGGGCGGGAGATACGCAGTATTTT; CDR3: CASSYTGAGDTQYF
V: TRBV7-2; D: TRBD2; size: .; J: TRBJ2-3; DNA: TGTGCCAGCAGCACTCTAGCGGGGGGGTACACAGATACGCAGTATTTT; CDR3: CASSTLAGGYTDTQYF
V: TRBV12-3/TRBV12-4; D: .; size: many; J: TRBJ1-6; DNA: TGTGCCAGCAGTTTAGCTGGGGAGAATTCACCCCTCCACTTT; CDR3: CASSLAGENSPLHF
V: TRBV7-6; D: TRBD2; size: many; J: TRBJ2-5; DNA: TGTGCCAGCAGCTTAGCCTCTAGCGGGGGGCCGAAGCAAGAGACCCAGTACTTC; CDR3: CASSLASSGGPKQETQYF
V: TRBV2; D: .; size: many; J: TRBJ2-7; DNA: TGTGCCACCACCGGGACACTGACCTACGAGCAGTACTTC; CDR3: CATTGTLTYEQYF
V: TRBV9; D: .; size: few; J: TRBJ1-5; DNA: TGTGCCAGCAGCGAGGGAGATAGCAATCAGCCCCAGCATTTT; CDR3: CASSEGDSNQPQHF
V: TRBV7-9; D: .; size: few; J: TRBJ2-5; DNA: TGTGCCAGCAGCTTAGGAGGGTTCCCAGAGACCCAGTACTTC; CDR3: CASSLGGFPETQYF
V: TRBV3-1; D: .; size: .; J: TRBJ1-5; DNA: TGTGCCAGCAGCCAAGTTCCGGGCACGCCCCAGCATTTT; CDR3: CASSQVPGTPQHF
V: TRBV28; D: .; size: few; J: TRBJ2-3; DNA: TGTGCCAGCAGTTTATGGGGTTCGAGCACAGATACGCAGTATTTT; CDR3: CASSLWGSSTDTQYF
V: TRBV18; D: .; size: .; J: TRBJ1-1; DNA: TGTGCCAGCTCACCGCCGGGGGCAAAAACTGAAGCTTTCTTT; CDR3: CASSPPGAKTEAFF
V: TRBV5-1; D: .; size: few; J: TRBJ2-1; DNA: TGCGCCAGCAGCGGGGACTCCAGCTCCTACAATGAGCAGTTCTTC; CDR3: CASSGDSSSYNEQFF
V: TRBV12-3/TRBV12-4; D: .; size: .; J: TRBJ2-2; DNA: TGTGCCAGCAGTTTACGGACTTACAACACCGGGGAGCTGTTTTTT; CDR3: CASSLRTYNTGELFF
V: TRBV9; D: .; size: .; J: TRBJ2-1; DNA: TGTGCCAGCAGCGTGGGGACCCTCAGACCTAATGAGCAGTTCTTC; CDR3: CASSVGTLRPNEQFF
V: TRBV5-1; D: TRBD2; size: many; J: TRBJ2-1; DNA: TGCGCCAGCAGCTTAATTAGCGGGGTTTCCTACAATGAGCAGTTCTTC; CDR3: CASSLISGVSYNEQFF
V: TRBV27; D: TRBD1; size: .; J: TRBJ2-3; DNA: TGTGCCAGCAGTTTAAGTATCGACAGGGGGGGAACAGATACGCAGTATTTT; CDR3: CASSLSIDRGGTDTQYF
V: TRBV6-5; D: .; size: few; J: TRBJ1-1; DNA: TGTGCCAGCAGTTCACCCCGGGGGAACACTGAAGCTTTCTTT; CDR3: CASSSPRGNTEAFF
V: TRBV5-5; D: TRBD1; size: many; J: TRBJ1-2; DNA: TGTGCCAGCAGCTTTGGGCAGGGGGACTATGGCTACACCTTC; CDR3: CASSFGQGDYGYTF
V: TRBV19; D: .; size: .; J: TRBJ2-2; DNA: TGTGCCAGTAGTACCCAGGGTTCCGGGGAGCTGTTTTTT; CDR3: CASSTQGSGELFF
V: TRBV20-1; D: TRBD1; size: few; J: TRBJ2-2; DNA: TGCAGTGTCGCGACAGGGGACACCGGGGAGCTGTTTTTT; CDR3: CSVATGDTGELFF
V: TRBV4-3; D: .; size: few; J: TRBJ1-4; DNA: TGCGCCAGCAGCCAAGAAAAAGGGCTGGGGGAAAAACTGTTTTTT; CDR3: CASSQEKGLGEKLFF